The T cell receptor (beta chain) described here comes from a study of T cells after yellow fever vaccination. This clonotype was recorded at least ten times. Antigen specificity is unknown. In making TCR cDNA, 5'RACE template switching added a universal primer site and UMIs to it. One entry per CDR3 protein, called by TCRdb with MiXCR from the 5' RACE reads. The sample shows around 200,000 distinct CDR3 sequences, 9.5% to 11% of them seen only once. Germline V gene data show CDR1 as MNHEY and CDR2 as SVGEGT. V lost 4 bases, J lost 6 bases, and 17 bases lay in between. CDR3 size: 15 residues. General study points: A small share of clonotypes appeared in both CD4 and CD8 compartments. FACS-sorted repertoires could harbor abundant contaminating bulk-population clonotypes. The study re-detected most primary-vaccination clones after the booster (roughly 96% CD4, roughly 85% CD8).

This chain connects TRBV6-2 or TRBV6-3 to TRBJ2-3; either TRBD1 or TRBD2 may fit D (5 bases each). The input for sequencing was CD8+ T cells sorted from PBMCs, taken 15 days after the yellow fever booster vaccination. This receptor was identified in a man between 18 and 29 years old who received the YFV17D yellow fever vaccine. The CDR3 loop is CASSSPGGAGDTQYF. The CDR3 coding sequence is TGTGCCAGCAGTTCCCCTGGGGGAGCAGGGGATACGCAGTATTTT.